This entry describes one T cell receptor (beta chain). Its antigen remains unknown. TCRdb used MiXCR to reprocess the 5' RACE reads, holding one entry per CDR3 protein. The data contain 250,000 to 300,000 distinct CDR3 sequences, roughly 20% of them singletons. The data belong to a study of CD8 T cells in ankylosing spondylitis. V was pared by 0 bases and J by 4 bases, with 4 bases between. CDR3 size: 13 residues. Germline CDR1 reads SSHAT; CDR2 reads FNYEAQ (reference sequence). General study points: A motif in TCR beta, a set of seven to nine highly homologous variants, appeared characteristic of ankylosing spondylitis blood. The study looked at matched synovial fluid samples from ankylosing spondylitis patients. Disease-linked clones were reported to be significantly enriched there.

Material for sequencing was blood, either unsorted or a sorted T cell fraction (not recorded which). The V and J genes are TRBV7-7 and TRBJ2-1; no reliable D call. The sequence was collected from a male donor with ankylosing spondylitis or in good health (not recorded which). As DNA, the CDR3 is TGTGCCAGCAGCTTAGCCCAGTACAATGAGCAGTTCTTC. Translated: CASSLAQYNEQFF.